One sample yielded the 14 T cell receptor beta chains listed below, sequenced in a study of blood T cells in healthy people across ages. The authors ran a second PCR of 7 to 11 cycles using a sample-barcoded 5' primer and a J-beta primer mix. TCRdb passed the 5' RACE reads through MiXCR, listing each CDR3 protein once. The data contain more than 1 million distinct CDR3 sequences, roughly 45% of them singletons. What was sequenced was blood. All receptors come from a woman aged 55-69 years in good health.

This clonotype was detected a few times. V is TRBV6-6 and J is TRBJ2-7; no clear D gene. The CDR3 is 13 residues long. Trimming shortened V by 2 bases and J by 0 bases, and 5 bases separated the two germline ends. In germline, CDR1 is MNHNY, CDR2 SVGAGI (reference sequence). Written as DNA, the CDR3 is TGTGCCAGCAGTTACGGCCCCTCCTACGAGCAGTACTTC. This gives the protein CASSYGPSYEQYF.

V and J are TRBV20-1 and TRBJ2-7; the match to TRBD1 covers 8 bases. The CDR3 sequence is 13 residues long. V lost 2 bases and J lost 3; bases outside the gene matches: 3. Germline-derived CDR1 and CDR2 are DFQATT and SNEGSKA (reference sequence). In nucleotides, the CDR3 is TGCAGTGCTAGACTCACAGGGGGCTACGAGCAGTACTTC. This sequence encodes CSARLTGGYEQYF.

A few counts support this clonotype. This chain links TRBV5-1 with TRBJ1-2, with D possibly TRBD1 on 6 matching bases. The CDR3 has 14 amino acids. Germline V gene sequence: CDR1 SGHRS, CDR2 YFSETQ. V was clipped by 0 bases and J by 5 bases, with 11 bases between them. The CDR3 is CASSLDGQPYGYTF. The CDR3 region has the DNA TGCGCCAGCAGCTTGGATGGACAGCCTTATGGCTACACCTTC.

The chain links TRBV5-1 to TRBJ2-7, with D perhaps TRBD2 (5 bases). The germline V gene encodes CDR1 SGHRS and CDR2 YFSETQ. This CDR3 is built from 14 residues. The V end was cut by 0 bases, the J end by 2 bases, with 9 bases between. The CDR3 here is CASSLAVTTYEQYF. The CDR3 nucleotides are TGCGCCAGCAGCTTGGCAGTGACTACCTACGAGCAGTACTTC.

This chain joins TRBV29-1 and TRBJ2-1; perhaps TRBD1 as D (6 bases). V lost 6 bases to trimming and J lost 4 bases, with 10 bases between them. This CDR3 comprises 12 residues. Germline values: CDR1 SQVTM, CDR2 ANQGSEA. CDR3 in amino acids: CSVNGQYNEQFF. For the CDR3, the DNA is TGCAGCGTCAACGGACAGTACAATGAGCAGTTCTTC.

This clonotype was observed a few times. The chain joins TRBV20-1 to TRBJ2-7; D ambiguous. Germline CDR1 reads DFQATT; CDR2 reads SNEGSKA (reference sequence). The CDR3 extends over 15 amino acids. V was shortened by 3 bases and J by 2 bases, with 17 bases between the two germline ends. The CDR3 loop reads CSASPLSSLAYEQYF. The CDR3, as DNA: TGCAGTGCTAGTCCCTTGTCTAGTTTAGCCTACGAGCAGTACTTC.

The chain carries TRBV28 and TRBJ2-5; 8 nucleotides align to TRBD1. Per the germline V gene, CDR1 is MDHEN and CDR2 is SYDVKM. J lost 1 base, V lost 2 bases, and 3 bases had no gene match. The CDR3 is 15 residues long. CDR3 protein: CASSLEGQGQETQYF. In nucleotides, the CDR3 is TGTGCCAGCAGTTTAGAAGGACAGGGCCAAGAGACCCAGTACTTC.

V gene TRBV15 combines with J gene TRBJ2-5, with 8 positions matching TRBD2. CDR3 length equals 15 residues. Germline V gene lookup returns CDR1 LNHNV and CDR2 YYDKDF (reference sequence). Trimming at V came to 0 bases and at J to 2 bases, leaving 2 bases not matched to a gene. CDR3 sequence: CATSRDRGRQETQYF. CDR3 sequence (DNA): TGTGCCACCAGCAGAGATCGCGGGAGGCAAGAGACCCAGTACTTC.

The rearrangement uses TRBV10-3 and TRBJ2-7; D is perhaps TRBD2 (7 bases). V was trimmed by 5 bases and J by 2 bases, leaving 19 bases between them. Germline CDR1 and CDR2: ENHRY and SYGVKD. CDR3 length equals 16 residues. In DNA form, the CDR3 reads TGTGCCATCAGTACTGGGGGGGGCTTGGGGACCTACGAGCAGTACTTC. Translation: CAISTGGGLGTYEQYF.

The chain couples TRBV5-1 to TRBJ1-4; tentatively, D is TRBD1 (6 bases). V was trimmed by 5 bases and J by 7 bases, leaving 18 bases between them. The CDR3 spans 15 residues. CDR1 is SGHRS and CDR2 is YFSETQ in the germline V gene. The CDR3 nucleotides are TGCGCCAGCAGTTTACAGGGAAAGTCCGGTGAAAAACTGTTTTTT. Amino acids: CASSLQGKSGEKLFF. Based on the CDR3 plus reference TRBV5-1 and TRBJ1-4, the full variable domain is KAGVTQTPRYLIKTRGQQVTLSCSPISGHRSVSWYQQTPGQGLQFLFEYFSETQRNKGNFPGRFSGRQFSNSRSEMNVSTLELGDSALYLCASSLQGKSGEKLFFGSGTQLSVL.

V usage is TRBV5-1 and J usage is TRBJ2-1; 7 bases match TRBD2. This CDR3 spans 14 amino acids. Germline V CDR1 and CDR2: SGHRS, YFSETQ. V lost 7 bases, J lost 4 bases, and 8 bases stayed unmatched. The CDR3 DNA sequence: TGCGCCAGCTGCCCCCGGGGGGAGTACAATGAGCAGTTCTTC. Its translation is CASCPRGEYNEQFF.

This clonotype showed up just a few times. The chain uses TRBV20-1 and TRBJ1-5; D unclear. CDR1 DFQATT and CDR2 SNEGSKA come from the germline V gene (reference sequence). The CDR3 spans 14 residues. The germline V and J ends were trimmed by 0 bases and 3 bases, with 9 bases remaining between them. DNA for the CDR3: TGCAGTGCTAGAGACGCGGGGTTCAATCAGCCCCAGCATTTT. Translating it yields CSARDAGFNQPQHF.

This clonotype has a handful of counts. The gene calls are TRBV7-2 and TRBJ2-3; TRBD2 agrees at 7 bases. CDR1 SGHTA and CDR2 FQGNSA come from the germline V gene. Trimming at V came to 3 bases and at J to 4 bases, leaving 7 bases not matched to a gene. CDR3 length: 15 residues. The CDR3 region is CASSFGAGVSDTQYF. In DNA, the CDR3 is TGTGCCAGCAGCTTTGGTGCGGGAGTTTCAGATACGCAGTATTTT.

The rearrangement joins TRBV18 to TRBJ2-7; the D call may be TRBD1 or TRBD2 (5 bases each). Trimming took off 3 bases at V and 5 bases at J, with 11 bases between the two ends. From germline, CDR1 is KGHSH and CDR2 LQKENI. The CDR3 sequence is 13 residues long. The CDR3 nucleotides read TGTGCCAGCTCACCCAGAGGGACCAACGAGCAGTACTTC. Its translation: CASSPRGTNEQYF.